This is a list of T cell receptor beta chains from one sample in a study of blood T cell repertoires in COVID-19. Clones were read by immunoSEQ multiplex PCR, and TCRdb kept only the in-frame ones, dropping some. The sample includes 270,000 or so clones, approximately 90% of them seen just once. Sequencing was performed on peripheral blood. The receptors come from a man aged 40-49 years with acute or convalescent COVID-19. Both conserved end residues are part of each CDR3. D genes are given only for firm matches. Expanded clones get a size class; other rows say once, few or many, or leave the size out.

TRBJ1-1,TRBV19,15,NA,NA,TGTGCCAGTAGTATAGTAGAGCAAGGGAGGGCTGAAGCTTTCTTT,CASSIVEQGRAEAFF
TRBJ2-7,TRBV2,13,NA,NA,TGTGCCAGCAGTTTCACCTCCCGGTACGAGCAGTACTTC,CASSFTSRYEQYF
TRBJ2-1,TRBV2,11,NA,NA,TGTGCCAGCTCCAGGGTTGATGAGCAGTTCTTC,CASSRVDEQFF
TRBJ2-3,TRBV20-1,14,NA,TRBD1,TGCAGTGCTAATGACAGGGGGAGCACAGATACGCAGTATTTT,CSANDRGSTDTQYF
TRBJ1-2,TRBV2,12,NA,NA,TGTGCCAGCAGTCCTAGCGTCTATGGCTACACCTTC,CASSPSVYGYTF
TRBJ1-6,TRBV11-3,12,NA,NA,TGTGCCAGCAGCACTCGGTCCGGACCCCTCCACTTT,CASSTRSGPLHF
TRBJ2-6,TRBV5-6,18,NA,TRBD1,TGTGCCAGCAGCCTCCCCGGACAGGGCAGGTCTGGGGCCAACGTCCTGACTTTC,CASSLPGQGRSGANVLTF
TRBJ2-3,TRBV5-6,16,NA,TRBD2,TGTGCCAGCAGCCATCCGGGACTAGCGGGGGGGGATACGCAGTATTTT,CASSHPGLAGGDTQYF
TRBJ2-6,TRBV7-8,16,NA,NA,TGTGCCAGCCAATTCACAGGGTGGGGAGGGGCCAACGTCCTGACTTTC,CASQFTGWGGANVLTF
TRBJ1-1,TRBV29-1,13,NA,TRBD1,TGCAGCGTTGAAATTACACAGGGGGCTGAAGCTTTCTTT,CSVEITQGAEAFF
TRBJ1-5,TRBV2,14,NA,TRBD1,TGTGCCAGCAGTGAGGGACAGGACAATCAGCCCCAGCATTTT,CASSEGQDNQPQHF
TRBJ2-3,TRBV11-3,16,NA,NA,TGTGCCAGCAGCTTAGGTTTAGAGGGAGGCACAGATACGCAGTATTTT,CASSLGLEGGTDTQYF
TRBJ2-7,TRBV5-4,15,NA,TRBD1,TGTGCCAGCAGCTTGGATCAGGGGGCCTACAACGAGCAGTACTTC,CASSLDQGAYNEQYF
TRBJ1-2,TRBV7-2,13,NA,NA,TGTGCCAGCAGCTCTTTGTTTAACTATGGCTACACCTTC,CASSSLFNYGYTF
TRBJ1-2,TRBV2,13,NA,NA,TGTGCCAGCAGACGGGACTCTAACTATGGCTACACCTTC,CASRRDSNYGYTF
TRBJ1-2,TRBV30,13,NA,NA,TGTGCCTGGAGTGGGGCCTTTAGTGTGGGCTACACCTTC,CAWSGAFSVGYTF
TRBJ2-5,TRBV12-5,12,NA,NA,TGTGCTAGTGGTTCGAGGGCGGAGACCCAGTACTTC,CASGSRAETQYF
TRBJ1-1,TRBV6-5,14,NA,TRBD1,TGTGCCAGCAGTTATGGGAACAGGGGATCTGAAGCTTTCTTT,CASSYGNRGSEAFF
TRBJ2-2,TRBV7-6,16,NA,TRBD2,TGTGCCAGCAGCCTTCTAGCGGGGGCCTCTACCGGGGAGCTGTTTTTT,CASSLLAGASTGELFF
TRBJ2-1,TRBV24-1,17,NA,TRBD1,TGTGCCACCAGTGATCCCGGACAGGGGGCGTCCTACAATGAGCAGTTCTTC,CATSDPGQGASYNEQFF
TRBJ2-7,TRBV7-9,11,NA,NA,TGTGCCAGCAGCCCCTCGGTCGAGCAGTACTTC,CASSPSVEQYF
TRBJ1-4,TRBV5-1,14,NA,TRBD1,TGCGCCAGCAGCTCAGGACAGGGCGGTGAAAAACTGTTTTTT,CASSSGQGGEKLFF
TRBJ2-2,TRBV10-3,16,NA,TRBD1,TGTGCCATCAGGGGGGACAGGGAGGAGCGCACCGGGGAGCTGTTTTTT,CAIRGDREERTGELFF
TRBJ2-7,TRBV30,14,once,TRBD1,TGTGCCTGGAGTGCTGACAGGGGGCTGTACGAGCAGTACTTC,CAWSADRGLYEQYF
TRBJ2-5,TRBV9,15,NA,TRBD2,TGTGCCAGCAGCGTAGCAGGACTAGGGGAAGAGACCCAGTACTTC,CASSVAGLGEETQYF
TRBJ2-7,TRBV19,15,NA,TRBD1,TGTGCCAGTAGTGTCCACCGGGACAGCCTCTACGAGCAGTACTTC,CASSVHRDSLYEQYF
TRBJ2-3,TRBV6-5,15,NA,NA,TGTGCCAGCTTCGGCAGACAGACTAGCACAGATACGCAGTATTTT,CASFGRQTSTDTQYF
TRBJ2-6,TRBV12-5,18,NA,NA,TGTGCTAGTGGCCAGGGGCCGAAAGATCTGGCAGGGGCCAACGTCCTGACTTTC,CASGQGPKDLAGANVLTF
TRBJ1-3,TRBV5-1,15,few,TRBD1,TGCGCCAGCAGCTTGGGGACAGGGGATGGAAACACCATATATTTT,CASSLGTGDGNTIYF
TRBJ1-1,TRBV6-2/TRBV6-3,15,NA,NA,TGTGCCAGCAGTTACTCCTGGGGGCAGAACACTGAAGCTTTCTTT,CASSYSWGQNTEAFF
TRBJ1-2,TRBV5-4,15,NA,TRBD1,TGTGCCAGCAGCCTTCGGACAGGTCTGGGGTATGGCTACACCTTC,CASSLRTGLGYGYTF
TRBJ2-3,TRBV11-2,14,NA,NA,TGTGCCAGCAGCCGAGACAGGTTCACAGATACGCAGTATTTT,CASSRDRFTDTQYF
TRBJ1-5,TRBV2,15,NA,NA,TGTGCCAGCAGTGGGGCAGGGCTAACAAATCAGCCCCAGCATTTT,CASSGAGLTNQPQHF
TRBJ1-1,TRBV2,13,NA,NA,TGTGCCAGCCAAGTATGGATAGGAGTTGAAGCTTTCTTT,CASQVWIGVEAFF
TRBJ2-7,TRBV5-1,14,NA,TRBD1,TGCGCCAGCAGCTTGCCGGGACAGAACTACGAGCAGTACTTC,CASSLPGQNYEQYF
TRBJ1-6,TRBV5-5,15,NA,NA,TGTGCCAGCAGCCCTACAGTCTCCTATAATTCACCCCTCCACTTT,CASSPTVSYNSPLHF
TRBJ1-6,TRBV6-5,15,NA,NA,TGTGCCAGCACCCCTAAAGGCAGACTTAATTCACCCCTCCACTTT,CASTPKGRLNSPLHF
TRBJ2-1,TRBV20-1,16,NA,TRBD2,TGCAGTGCTAGTGACTGGGGGGGGAGCTCCTACAATGAGCAGTTCTTC,CSASDWGGSSYNEQFF
TRBJ2-7,TRBV19,15,NA,NA,TGTGCCAGTTCCACTCCGGGTCTCCCTCGGAACGAGCAGTACTTC,CASSTPGLPRNEQYF
TRBJ1-6,TRBV4-2,14,NA,TRBD1,TGTGCCAGCAGCCTTACAGGGGGCAATTCACCCCTCCACTTT,CASSLTGGNSPLHF
TRBJ1-2,TRBV3-1/TRBV3-2,13,once,NA,TGTGCCAGCTCCCGGGGGGCAATCTATGGCTACACCTTC,CASSRGAIYGYTF
TRBJ1-5,TRBV7-8,17,NA,NA,TGTGCCAGCAGCTTAGGAGTCAGGACCGGGAGGAATCAGCCCCAGCATTTT,CASSLGVRTGRNQPQHF
TRBJ1-2,TRBV2,12,NA,NA,TGTGCCAGCGGCACAGGGACCTATGGCTACACCTTC,CASGTGTYGYTF
TRBJ2-3,TRBV5-6,15,NA,NA,TGTGCCAGCAGCTTAAGGCAGGGTGGCGCAGATACGCAGTATTTT,CASSLRQGGADTQYF
TRBJ2-7,TRBV5-1,14,NA,NA,TGCGCCAGCAGCTTGGCAGGCAGGGCGGAAGAGCAGTACTTC,CASSLAGRAEEQYF
TRBJ1-1,TRBV7-9,12,NA,NA,TGTGCCAGCAAGCGGGGGAACACTGAAGCTTTCTTT,CASKRGNTEAFF
TRBJ2-2,TRBV10-3,15,NA,TRBD1,TGTGCCATCAGTCCGGGACAGTATAACACCGGGGAGCTGTTTTTT,CAISPGQYNTGELFF
TRBJ1-3,TRBV3-1/TRBV3-2,14,NA,NA,TGTGCCAGCAGCCAAGGGCACTCTGGAAACACCATATATTTT,CASSQGHSGNTIYF
TRBJ2-4,TRBV4-2,19,NA,TRBD2,TGTGCCAGCAGCCAAAGTGGACTAGCGGGGGGGCTAGCCAAAAACATTCAGTACTTC,CASSQSGLAGGLAKNIQYF
TRBJ2-3,TRBV5-6,14,once,NA,TGTGCCAGCAGCTTGAGGGGAGGTACAGATACGCAGTATTTT,CASSLRGGTDTQYF
TRBJ2-3,TRBV5-8,13,once,NA,TGTGCCAGCAGGTTGTCAGGGGTCGATACGCAGTATTTT,CASRLSGVDTQYF
TRBJ1-2,TRBV15,15,NA,TRBD1,TGTGCCACCAGCATCCAGACAGGGGGCGCCGGGGGCTACACCTTC,CATSIQTGGAGGYTF
TRBJ1-2,TRBV19,16,NA,TRBD1,TGTGCCAGTTTTTCGGGATCCGGGACAGCTAACTATGGCTACACCTTC,CASFSGSGTANYGYTF
TRBJ1-1,TRBV5-1,13,NA,NA,TGCGCCAGCGCGGGGGTTATGAACACTGAAGCTTTCTTT,CASAGVMNTEAFF